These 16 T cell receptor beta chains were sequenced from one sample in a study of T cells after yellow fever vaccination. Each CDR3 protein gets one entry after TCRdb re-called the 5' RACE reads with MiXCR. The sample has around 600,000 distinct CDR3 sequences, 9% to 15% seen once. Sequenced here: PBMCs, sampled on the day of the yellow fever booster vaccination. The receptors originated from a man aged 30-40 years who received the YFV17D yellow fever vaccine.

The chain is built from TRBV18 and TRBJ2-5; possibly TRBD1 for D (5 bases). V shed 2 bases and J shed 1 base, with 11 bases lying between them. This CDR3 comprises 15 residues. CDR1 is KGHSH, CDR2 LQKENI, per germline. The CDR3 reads CASSPVHDSQETQYF. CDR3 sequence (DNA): TGTGCCAGCTCACCAGTTCACGACAGCCAAGAGACCCAGTACTTC.

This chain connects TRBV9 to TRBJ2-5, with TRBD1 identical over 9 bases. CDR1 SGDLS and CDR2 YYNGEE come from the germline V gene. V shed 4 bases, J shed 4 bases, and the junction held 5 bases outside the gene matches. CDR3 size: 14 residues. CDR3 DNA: TGTGCCAGCAGCTCCCGGGACAGGGTAGAGACCCAGTACTTC. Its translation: CASSSRDRVETQYF. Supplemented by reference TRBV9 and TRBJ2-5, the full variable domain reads DSGVTQTPKHLITATGQRVTLRCSPRSGDLSVYWYQQSLDQGLQFLIQYYNGEERAKGNILERFSAQQFPDLHSELNLSSLELGDSALYFCASSSRDRVETQYFGPGTRLLVL.

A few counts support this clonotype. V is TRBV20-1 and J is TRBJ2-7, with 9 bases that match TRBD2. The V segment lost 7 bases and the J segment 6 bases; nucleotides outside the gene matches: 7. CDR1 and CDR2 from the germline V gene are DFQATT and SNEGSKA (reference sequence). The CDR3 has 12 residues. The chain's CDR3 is CSVSGSNSEQYF. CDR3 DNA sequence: TGCAGTGTTAGCGGGAGTAACTCCGAGCAGTACTTC.

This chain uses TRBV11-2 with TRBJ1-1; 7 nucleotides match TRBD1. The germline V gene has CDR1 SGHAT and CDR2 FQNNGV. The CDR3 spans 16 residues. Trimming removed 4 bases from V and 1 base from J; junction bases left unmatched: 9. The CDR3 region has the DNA TGTGCCAGCAGCTCCTTGAGACAGGGACAGAACACTGAAGCTTTCTTT. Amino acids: CASSSLRQGQNTEAFF. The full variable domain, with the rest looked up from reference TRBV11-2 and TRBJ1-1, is EAGVAQSPRYKIIEKRQSVAFWCNPISGHATLYWYQQILGQGPKLLIQFQNNGVVDDSQLPKDRFSAERLKGVDSTLKIQPAKLEDSAVYLCASSSLRQGQNTEAFFGQGTRLTVV.

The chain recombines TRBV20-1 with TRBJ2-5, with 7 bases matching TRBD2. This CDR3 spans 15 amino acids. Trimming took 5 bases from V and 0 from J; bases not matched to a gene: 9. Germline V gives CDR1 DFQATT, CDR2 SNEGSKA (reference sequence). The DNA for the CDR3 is TGCAGTGCTTGGGCTCGCGGGGGAGACCAAGAGACCCAGTACTTC. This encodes CSAWARGGDQETQYF.

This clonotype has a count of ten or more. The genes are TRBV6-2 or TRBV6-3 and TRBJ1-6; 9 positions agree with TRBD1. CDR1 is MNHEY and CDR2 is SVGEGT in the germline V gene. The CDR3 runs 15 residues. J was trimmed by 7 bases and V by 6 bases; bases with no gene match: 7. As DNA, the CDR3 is TGTGCCAGCAGCCCAACGACAGGGGGGAATTCACCCCTCCACTTT. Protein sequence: CASSPTTGGNSPLHF.

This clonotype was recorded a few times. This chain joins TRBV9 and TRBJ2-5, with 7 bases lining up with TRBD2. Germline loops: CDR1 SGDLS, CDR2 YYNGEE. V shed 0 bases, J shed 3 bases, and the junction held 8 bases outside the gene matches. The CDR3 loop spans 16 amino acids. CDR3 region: CASSVGPASGEETQYF. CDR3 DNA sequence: TGTGCCAGCAGCGTAGGACCGGCTAGCGGCGAAGAGACCCAGTACTTC.

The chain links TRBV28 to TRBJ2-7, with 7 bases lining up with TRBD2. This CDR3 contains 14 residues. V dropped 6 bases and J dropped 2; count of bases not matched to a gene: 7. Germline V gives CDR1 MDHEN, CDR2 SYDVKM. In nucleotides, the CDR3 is TGTGCCAGCAGGCGAGCGGGGACTCCCTACGAGCAGTACTTC. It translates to CASRRAGTPYEQYF.

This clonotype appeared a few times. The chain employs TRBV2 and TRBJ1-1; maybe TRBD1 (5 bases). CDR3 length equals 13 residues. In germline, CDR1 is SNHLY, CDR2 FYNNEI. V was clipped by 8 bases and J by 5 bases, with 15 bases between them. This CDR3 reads CASGASGETEAFF. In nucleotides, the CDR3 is TGTGCCAGCGGGGCCTCGGGGGAGACTGAAGCTTTCTTT.

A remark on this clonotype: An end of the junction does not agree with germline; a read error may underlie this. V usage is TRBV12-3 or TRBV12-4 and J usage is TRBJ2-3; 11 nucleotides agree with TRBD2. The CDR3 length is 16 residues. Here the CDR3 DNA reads TGTGCCAGCAGTCACCGACTAGCGGGATCCACAGATGCGCAGTATTTT. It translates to CASSHRLAGSTDAQYF.

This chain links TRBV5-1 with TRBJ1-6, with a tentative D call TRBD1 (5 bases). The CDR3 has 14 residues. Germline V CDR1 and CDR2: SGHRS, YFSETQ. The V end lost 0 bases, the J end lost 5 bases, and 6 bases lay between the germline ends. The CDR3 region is CASSLGQNNSPLHF. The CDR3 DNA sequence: TGCGCCAGCAGCTTGGGACAGAATAATTCACCCCTCCACTTT.

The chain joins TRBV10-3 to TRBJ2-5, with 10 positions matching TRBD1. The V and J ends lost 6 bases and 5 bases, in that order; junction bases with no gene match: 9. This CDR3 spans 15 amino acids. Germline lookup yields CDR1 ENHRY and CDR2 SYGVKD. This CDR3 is CAIRAGQGFRETQYF. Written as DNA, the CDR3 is TGTGCCATCAGAGCGGGACAGGGGTTTCGGGAGACCCAGTACTTC.

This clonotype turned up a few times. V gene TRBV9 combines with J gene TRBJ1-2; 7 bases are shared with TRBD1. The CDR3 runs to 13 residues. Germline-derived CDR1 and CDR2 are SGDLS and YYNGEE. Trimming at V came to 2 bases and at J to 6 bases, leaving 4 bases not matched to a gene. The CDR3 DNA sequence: TGTGCCAGCAGCGTCAGGGGGTACGATGGCTACACCTTC. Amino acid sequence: CASSVRGYDGYTF.

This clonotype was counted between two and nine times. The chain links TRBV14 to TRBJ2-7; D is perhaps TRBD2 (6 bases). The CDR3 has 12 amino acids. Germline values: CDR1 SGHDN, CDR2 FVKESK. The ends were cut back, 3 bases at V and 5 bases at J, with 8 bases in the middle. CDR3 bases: TGTGCCAGCAGCCATTGGGAGGACGAGCAGTACTTC. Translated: CASSHWEDEQYF.

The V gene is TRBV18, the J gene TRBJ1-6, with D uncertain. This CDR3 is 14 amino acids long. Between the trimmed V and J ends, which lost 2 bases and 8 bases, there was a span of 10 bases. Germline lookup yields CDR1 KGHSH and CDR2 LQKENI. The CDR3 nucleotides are TGTGCCAGCTCACCAGGGCGTTACGATTCACCCCTCCACTTT. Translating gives CASSPGRYDSPLHF.

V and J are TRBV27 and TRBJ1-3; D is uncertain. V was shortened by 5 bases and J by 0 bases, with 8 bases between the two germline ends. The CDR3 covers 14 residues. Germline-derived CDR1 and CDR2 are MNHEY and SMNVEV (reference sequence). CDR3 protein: CASSVNLSGNTIYF. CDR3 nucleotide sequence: TGTGCCAGCAGTGTCAATCTCTCTGGAAACACCATATATTTT.